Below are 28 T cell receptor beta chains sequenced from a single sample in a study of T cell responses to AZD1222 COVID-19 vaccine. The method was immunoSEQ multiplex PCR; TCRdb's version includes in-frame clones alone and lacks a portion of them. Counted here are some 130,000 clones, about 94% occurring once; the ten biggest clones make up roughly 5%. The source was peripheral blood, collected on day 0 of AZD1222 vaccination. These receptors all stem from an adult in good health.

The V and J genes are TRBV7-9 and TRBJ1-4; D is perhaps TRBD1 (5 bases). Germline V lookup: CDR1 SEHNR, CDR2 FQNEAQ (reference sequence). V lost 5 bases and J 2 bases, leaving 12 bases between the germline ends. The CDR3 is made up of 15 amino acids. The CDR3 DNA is TGTGCCAGCAGCCCAGGACCAGGGACTAATGAAAAACTGTTTTTT. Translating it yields CASSPGPGTNEKLFF.

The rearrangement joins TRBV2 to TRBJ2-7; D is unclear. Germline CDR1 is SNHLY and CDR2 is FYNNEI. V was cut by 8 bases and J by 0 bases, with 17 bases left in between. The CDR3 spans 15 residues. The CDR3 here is CASRLVAVSSYEQYF. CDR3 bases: TGTGCCAGCCGCCTCGTGGCCGTTAGCTCCTACGAGCAGTACTTC.

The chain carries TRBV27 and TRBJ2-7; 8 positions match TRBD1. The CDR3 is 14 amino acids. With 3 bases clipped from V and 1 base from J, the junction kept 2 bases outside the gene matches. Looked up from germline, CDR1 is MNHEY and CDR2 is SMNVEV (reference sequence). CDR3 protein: CASSFTGGSYEQYF. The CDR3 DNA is TGTGCCAGCAGTTTCACAGGGGGGTCCTACGAGCAGTACTTC.

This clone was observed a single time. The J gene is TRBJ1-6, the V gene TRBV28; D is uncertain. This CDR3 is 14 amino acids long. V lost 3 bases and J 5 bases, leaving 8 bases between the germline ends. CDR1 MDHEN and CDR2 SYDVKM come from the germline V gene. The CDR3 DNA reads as TGTGCCAGCAGTTTGGGCGGAGATAATTCACCCCTCCACTTT. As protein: CASSLGGDNSPLHF.

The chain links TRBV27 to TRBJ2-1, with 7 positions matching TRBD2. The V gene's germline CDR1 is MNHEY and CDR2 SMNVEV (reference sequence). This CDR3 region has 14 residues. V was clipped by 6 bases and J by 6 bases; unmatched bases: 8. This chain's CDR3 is CASRRAGEGNEQFF. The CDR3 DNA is TGTGCCAGCAGGCGGGCGGGAGAAGGCAATGAGCAGTTCTTC.

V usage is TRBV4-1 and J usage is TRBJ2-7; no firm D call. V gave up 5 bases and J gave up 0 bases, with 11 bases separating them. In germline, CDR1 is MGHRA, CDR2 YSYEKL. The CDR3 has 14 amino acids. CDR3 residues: CASSTDLSSYEQYF. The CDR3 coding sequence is TGCGCCAGCAGCACAGACCTTAGCTCCTACGAGCAGTACTTC.

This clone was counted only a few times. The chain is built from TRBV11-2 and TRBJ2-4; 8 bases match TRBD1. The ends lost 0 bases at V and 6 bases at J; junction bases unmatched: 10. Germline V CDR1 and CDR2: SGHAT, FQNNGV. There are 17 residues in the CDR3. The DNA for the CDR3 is TGTGCCAGCAGCTTAGACCCCGTGGGTACAGGGGGAAACATTCAGTACTTC. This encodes CASSLDPVGTGGNIQYF.

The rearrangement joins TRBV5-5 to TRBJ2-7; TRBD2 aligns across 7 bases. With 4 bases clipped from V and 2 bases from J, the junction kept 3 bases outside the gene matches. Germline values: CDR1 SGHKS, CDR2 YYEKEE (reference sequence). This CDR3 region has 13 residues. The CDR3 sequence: CASSGGTTYEQYF. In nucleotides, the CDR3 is TGTGCCAGCAGCGGCGGGACTACCTACGAGCAGTACTTC. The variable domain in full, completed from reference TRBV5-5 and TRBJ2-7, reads DAGVTQSPTHLIKTRGQQVTLRCSPISGHKSVSWYQQVLGQGPQFIFQYYEKEERGRGNFPDRFSARQFPNYSSELNVNALLLGDSALYLCASSGGTTYEQYFGPGTRLTVT.

The CDR3 sequence: CASSSGTGVGYTF. CDR3 nucleotides: TGTGCCAGCAGTTCCGGGACAGGGGTTGGCTACACCTTC. V gene TRBV6-5 combines with J gene TRBJ1-2; 10 nucleotides agree with TRBD1. CDR3 length: 13 amino acids. The V gene end was trimmed by 4 bases and the J gene end by 7 bases; junction bases not matched to a gene: 3. Germline V gives CDR1 MNHEY, CDR2 SVGAGI.

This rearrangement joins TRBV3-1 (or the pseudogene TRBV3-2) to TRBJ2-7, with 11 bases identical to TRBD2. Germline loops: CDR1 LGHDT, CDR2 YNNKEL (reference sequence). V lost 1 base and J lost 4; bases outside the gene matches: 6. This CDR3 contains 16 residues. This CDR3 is CASSQVTSGRGYEQYF. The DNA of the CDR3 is TGTGCCAGCAGCCAAGTCACTAGCGGGAGAGGATACGAGCAGTACTTC.

CDR3 in DNA: TGTGCCAGCAGCGGGGACAGGAGTCTTTATGGCTACACCTTC. Translation gives CASSGDRSLYGYTF. This rearrangement joins TRBV6-5 to TRBJ1-2, with 8 bases fitting TRBD1. Germline CDR1 reads MNHEY; CDR2 reads SVGAGI. Trimming cost V 6 bases and J 5 bases; bases outside gene matches: 8. CDR3 size: 14 residues.

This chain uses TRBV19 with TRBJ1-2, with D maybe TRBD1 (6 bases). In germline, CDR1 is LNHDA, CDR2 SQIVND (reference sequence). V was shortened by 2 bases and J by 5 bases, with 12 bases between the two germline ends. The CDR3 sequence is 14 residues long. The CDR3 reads CASSITTGQYGYTF. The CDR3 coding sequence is TGTGCCAGTAGTATAACGACAGGTCAATATGGCTACACCTTC.

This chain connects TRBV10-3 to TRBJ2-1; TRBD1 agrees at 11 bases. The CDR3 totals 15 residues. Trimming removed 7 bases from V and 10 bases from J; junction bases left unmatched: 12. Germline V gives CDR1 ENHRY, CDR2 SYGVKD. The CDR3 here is CAITSGTGGFREQFF. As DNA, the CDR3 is TGTGCCATCACCTCCGGGACAGGGGGTTTCAGGGAGCAGTTCTTC.

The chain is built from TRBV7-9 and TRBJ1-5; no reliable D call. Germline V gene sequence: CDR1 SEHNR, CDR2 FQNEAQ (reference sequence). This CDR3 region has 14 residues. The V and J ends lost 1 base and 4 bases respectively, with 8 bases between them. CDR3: CASSLGSGNQPQHF. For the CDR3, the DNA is TGTGCCAGCAGCTTAGGATCGGGAAATCAGCCCCAGCATTTT.

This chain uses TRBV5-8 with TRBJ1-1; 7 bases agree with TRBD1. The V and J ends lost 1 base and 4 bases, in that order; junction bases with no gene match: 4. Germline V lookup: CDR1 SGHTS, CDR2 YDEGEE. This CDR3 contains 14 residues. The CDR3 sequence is CASSLLYRGTEAFF. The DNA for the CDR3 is TGTGCCAGCAGCTTGTTGTACAGGGGCACTGAAGCTTTCTTT.

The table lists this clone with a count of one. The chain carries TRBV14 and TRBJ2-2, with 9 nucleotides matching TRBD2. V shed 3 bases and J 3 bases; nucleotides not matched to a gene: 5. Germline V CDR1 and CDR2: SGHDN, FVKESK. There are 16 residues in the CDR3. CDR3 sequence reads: CASSQRLAAYTGELFF. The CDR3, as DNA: TGTGCCAGCAGCCAGCGACTAGCGGCTTACACCGGGGAGCTGTTTTTT.

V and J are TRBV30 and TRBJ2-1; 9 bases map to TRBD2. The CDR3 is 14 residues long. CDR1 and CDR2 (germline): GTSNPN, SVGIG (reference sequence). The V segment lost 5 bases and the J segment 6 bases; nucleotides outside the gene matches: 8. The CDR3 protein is CAWAPGLAVNEQFF. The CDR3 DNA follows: TGTGCCTGGGCGCCGGGACTAGCTGTCAATGAGCAGTTCTTC. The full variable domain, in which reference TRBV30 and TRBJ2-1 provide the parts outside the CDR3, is SQTIHQWPATLVQPVGSPLSLECTVEGTSNPNLYWYRQAAGRGLQLLFYSVGIGQISSEVPQNLSASRPQDRQFILSSKKLLLSDSGFYLCAWAPGLAVNEQFFGPGTRLTVL.

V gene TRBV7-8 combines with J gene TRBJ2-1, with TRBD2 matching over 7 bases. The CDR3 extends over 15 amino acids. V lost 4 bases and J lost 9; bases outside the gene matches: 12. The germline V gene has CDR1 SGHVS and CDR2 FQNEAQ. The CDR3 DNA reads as TGTGCCAGCAGCTCCGGAGGGAGGACTAGTGGTGAGCAGTTCTTC. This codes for CASSSGGRTSGEQFF.

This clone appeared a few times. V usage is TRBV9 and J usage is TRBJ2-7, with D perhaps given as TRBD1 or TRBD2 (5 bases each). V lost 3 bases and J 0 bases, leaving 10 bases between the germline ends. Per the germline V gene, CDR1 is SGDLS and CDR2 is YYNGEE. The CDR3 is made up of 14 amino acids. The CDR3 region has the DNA TGTGCCAGCAGCGAATCAGGGAGCTCCTACGAGCAGTACTTC. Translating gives CASSESGSSYEQYF.

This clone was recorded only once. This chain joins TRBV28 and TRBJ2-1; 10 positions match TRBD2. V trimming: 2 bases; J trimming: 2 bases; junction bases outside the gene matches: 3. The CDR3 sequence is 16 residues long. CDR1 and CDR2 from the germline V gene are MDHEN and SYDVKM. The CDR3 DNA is TGTGCCAGCAGTTTAGCCGGGACTAGCGCCTACAATGAGCAGTTCTTC. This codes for CASSLAGTSAYNEQFF. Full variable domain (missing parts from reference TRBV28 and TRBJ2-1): DVKVTQSSRYLVKRTGEKVFLECVQDMDHENMFWYRQDPGLGLRLIYFSYDVKMKEKGDIPEGYSVSREKKERFSLILESASTNQTSMYLCASSLAGTSAYNEQFFGPGTRLTVL.

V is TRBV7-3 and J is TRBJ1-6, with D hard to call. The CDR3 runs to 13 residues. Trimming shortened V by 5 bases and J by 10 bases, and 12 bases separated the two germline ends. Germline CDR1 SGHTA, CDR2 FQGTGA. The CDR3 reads CASSPGRNSPLHF. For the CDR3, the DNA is TGTGCCAGCAGCCCCGGACGGAACTCACCCCTCCACTTT.

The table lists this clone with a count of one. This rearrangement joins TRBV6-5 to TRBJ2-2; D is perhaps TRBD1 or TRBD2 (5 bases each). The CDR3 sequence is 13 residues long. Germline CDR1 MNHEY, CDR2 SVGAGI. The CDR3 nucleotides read TGTGCTACGGGACCGTCGAACACCGGGGAGCTGTTTTTT. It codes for CATGPSNTGELFF.

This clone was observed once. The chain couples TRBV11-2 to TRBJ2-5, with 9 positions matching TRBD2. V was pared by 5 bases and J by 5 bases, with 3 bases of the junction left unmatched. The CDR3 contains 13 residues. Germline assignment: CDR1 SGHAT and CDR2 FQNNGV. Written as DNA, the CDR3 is TGTGCCAGCAGCATTACTAGCGGGGAGACCCAGTACTTC. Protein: CASSITSGETQYF. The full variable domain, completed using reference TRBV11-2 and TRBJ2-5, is EAGVAQSPRYKIIEKRQSVAFWCNPISGHATLYWYQQILGQGPKLLIQFQNNGVVDDSQLPKDRFSAERLKGVDSTLKIQPAKLEDSAVYLCASSITSGETQYFGPGTRLLVL.

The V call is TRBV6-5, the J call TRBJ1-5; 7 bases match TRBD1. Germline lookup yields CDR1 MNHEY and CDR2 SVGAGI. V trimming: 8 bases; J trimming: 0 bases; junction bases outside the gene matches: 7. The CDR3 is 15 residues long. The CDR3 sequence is CASRSGQASNQPQHF. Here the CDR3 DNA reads TGTGCCAGCCGCTCCGGACAGGCTAGCAATCAGCCCCAGCATTTT.

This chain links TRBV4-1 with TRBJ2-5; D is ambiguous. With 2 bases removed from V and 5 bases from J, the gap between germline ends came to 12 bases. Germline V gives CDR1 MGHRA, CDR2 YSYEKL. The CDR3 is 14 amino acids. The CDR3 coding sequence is TGCGCCAGCAGCCAAAGTCCCGCCAGGGAGACCCAGTACTTC. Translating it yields CASSQSPARETQYF.

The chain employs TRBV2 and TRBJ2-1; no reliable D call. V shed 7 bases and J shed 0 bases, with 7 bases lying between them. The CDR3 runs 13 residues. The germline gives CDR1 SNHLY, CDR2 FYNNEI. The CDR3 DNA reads TGTGCCAGCATGGCCAACTCCTACAATGAGCAGTTCTTC. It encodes CASMANSYNEQFF.

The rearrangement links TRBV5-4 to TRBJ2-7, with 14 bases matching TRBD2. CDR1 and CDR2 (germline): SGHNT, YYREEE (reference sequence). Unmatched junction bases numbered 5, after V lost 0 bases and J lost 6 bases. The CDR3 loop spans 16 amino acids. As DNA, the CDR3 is TGTGCCAGCAGCTTGGGACTAGCGGGAGGGCAGAGCGAGCAGTACTTC. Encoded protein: CASSLGLAGGQSEQYF.

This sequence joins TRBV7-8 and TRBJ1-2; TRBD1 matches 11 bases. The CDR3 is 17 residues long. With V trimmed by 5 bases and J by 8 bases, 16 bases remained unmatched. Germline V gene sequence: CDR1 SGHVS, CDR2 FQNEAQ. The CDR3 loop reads CASSNYRGQGERSGYTF. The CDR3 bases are TGTGCCAGCAGCAATTACAGGGGACAGGGGGAACGGAGCGGCTACACCTTC.